Detailed here is one T cell receptor beta chain. This clone was seen once. Its antigen remains unidentified. Per-nucleotide qualities are absent, and no much larger clonotype sits a single base away. The immunoSEQ Assay, a bias-controlled multiplex PCR, was used to amplify TCRbeta CDR3 regions from genomic DNA. The paper's data handling went like this. The number of nucleated cells in each sample was estimated by amplification of reference gene primers within the assay. Sequence reads were collapsed and filtered to measure the absolute abundance of every unique TCRbeta CDR3 rearrangement. For each sample, productive Simpson clonality was calculated as the square root of Simpson's diversity index across productive rearrangements. TCRdb's version of the immuneACCESS table is confined to in-frame rearrangements and falls short of the full clone set. An unresolved V gene accounts for under half of the shortfall where checked; the remainder is of unknown origin. V and J calls and clone size come straight from that table; D and trimming were deduced from the DNA. A total of approximately 240,000 clones appear in this sample, roughly three quarters of them only once. Jointly, the top ten make up roughly 4% of the sample.

Each collaborating institution followed its own protocols to collect whole blood in K2EDTA tubes. For TCRbeta analysis, collaborators shipped samples in one of three forms: frozen whole blood, isolated PBMCs, or DNA extracted from either of those sample types. This sample stems from a study of blood T cell repertoires in COVID-19 (TCRdb year 2020). About the full investigation: Samples covering the acute and convalescent phases of COVID-19 were provided by collaborators in the United States, Italy and Spain. HLA class I and class II types, where available, came from metadata supplied by the sample provider rather than from assay-based typing. The prospective study material was composed of cDNA or gDNA derived from T cells, B-cell-depleted T cells, or PBMCs. The repertoires were made available in a free public database intended to serve as a resource for research on the immune response to SARS-CoV-2. The samples were drawn from the first 160 participants of the ongoing ImmuneRACE study and from more than 1,000 subjects provided by 6 global collaborators. The dataset comprised deeply sampled blood TCRbeta repertoires from subjects exposed to, actively infected with, or recovered from COVID-19. A de-identified subject ID, COVID-19 status, age in years and sex were almost always included in the sample metadata.

Beyond this particular receptor, the publication reports: The amount of clinical and demographic metadata varied by source and participant and was provided uncurated.

Reading from cysteine to phenylalanine, the CDR3 counts 13 amino acids. Only the CDR3 DNA stays, 39 bases, in frame from base 1. CDR1 and CDR2 are drawn from the germline V gene: SGHRS, YFSETQ. Relative to germline, V is 0 bases shorter and J is 12 bases shorter, with 13 bases between their ends. Sequencing was done on a sample of peripheral blood. The chain uses TRBV5-1 and TRBJ2-1; TRBD2 is a weak D gene call, 5 bases matching. The source of this sequence is a woman between 35 and 50 years old with active or convalescent COVID-19. CDR3 reads: CASSLEGQGRQFF. The nucleotides are TGCGCCAGCAGCTTGGAAGGTCAAGGGAGGCAGTTCTTC.